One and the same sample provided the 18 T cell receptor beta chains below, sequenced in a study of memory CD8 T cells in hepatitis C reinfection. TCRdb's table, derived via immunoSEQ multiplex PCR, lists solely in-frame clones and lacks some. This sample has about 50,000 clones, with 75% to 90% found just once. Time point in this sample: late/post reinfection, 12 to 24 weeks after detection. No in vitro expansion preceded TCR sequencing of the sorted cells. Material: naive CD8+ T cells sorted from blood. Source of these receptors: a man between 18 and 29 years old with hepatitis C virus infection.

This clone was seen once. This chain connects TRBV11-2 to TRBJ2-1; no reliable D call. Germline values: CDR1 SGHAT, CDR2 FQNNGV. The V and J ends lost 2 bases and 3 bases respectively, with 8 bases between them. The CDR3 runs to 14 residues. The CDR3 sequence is CASSLLESYNEQFF. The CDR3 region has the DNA TGTGCCAGCAGCTTATTGGAGAGCTACAATGAGCAGTTCTTC. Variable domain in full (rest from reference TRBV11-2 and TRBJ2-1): EAGVAQSPRYKIIEKRQSVAFWCNPISGHATLYWYQQILGQGPKLLIQFQNNGVVDDSQLPKDRFSAERLKGVDSTLKIQPAKLEDSAVYLCASSLLESYNEQFFGPGTRLTVL.

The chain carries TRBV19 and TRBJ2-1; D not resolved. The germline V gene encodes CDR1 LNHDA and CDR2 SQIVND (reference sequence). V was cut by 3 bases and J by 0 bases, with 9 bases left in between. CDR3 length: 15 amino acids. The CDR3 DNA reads TGTGCCAGTAGTATCGAGGTTAACTCCTACAATGAGCAGTTCTTC. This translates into CASSIEVNSYNEQFF.

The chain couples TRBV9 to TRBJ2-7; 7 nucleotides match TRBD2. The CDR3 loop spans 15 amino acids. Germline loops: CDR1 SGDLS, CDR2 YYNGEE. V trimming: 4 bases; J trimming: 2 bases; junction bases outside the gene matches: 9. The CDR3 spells CASSPRGDLPYEQYV. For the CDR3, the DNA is TGTGCCAGCAGCCCTCGGGGGGACCTTCCCTACGAGCAGTACGTC.

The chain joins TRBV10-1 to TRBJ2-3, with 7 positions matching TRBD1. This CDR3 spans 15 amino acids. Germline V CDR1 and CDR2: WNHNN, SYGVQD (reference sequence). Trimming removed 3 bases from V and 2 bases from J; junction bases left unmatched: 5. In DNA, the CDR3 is TGCGCCAGCAGTGAAGGGGGCTTAGCCACAGATACGCAGTATTTT. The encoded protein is CASSEGGLATDTQYF.

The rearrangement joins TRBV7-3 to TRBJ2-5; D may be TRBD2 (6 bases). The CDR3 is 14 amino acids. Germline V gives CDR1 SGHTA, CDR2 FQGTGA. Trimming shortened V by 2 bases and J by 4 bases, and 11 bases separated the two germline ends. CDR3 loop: CASSLLGGRETQYF. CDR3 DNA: TGTGCCAGCAGCTTACTCGGAGGGCGAGAGACCCAGTACTTC.

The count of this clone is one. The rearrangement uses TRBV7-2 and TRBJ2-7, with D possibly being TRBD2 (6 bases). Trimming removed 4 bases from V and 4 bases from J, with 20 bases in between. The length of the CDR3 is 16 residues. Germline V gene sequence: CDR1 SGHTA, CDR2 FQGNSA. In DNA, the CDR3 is TGTGCCAGCAGCTCAAGCCGTTGGGGGGAGACTTACGAGCAGTACTTC. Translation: CASSSSRWGETYEQYF.

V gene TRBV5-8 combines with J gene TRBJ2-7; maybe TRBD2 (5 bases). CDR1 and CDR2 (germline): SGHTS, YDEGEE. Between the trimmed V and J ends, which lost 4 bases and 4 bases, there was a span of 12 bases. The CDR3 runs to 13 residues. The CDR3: CASSTLPGYEQYF. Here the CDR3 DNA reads TGTGCCAGCAGCACTCTTCCGGGATACGAGCAGTACTTC.

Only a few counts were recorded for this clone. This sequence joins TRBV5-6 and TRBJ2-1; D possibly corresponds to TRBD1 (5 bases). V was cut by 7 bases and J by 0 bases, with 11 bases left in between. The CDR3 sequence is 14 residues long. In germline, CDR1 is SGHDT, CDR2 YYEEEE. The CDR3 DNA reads TGTGCCAGCGGGTGGGGCAGCTCCTACAATGAGCAGTTCTTC. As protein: CASGWGSSYNEQFF. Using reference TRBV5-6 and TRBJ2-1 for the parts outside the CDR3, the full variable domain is DAGVTQSPTHLIKTRGQQVTLRCSPKSGHDTVSWYQQALGQGPQFIFQYYEEEERQRGNFPDRFSGHQFPNYSSELNVNALLLGDSALYLCASGWGSSYNEQFFGPGTRLTVL.

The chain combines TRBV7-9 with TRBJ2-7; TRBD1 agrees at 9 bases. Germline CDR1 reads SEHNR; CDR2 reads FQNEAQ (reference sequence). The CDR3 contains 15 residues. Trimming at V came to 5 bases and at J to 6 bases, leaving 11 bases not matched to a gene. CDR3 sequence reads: CASSRVGTGNSEQYV. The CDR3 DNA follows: TGTGCCAGCAGCAGAGTGGGGACAGGGAACTCCGAGCAGTACGTC.

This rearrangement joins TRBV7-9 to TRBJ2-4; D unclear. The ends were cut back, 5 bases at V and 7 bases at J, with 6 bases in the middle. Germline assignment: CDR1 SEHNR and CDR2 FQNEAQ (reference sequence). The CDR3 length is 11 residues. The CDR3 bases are TGTGCCAGCAGCGACACCAACATTCAGTACTTC. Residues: CASSDTNIQYF.

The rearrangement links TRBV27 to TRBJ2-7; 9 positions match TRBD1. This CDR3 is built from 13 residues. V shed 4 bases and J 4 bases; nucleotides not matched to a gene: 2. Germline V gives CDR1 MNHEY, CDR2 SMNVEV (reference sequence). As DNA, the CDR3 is TGTGCCAGCAGTTGGGGACAGGGTTACGAGCAGTACTTC. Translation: CASSWGQGYEQYF.

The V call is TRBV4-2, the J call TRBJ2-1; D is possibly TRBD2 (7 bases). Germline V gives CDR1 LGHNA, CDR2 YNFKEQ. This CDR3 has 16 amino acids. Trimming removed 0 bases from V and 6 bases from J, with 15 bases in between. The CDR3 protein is CASSQDIGEGVNEQFF. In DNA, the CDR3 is TGTGCCAGCAGCCAAGATATCGGGGAGGGGGTCAATGAGCAGTTCTTC.

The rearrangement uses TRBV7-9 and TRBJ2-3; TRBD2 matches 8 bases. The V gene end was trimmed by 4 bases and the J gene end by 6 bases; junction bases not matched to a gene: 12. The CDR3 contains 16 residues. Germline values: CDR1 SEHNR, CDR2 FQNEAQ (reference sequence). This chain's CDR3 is CASSWVGRGEGDTQYF. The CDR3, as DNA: TGTGCCAGCAGCTGGGTTGGGCGGGGGGAAGGGGATACGCAGTATTTT.

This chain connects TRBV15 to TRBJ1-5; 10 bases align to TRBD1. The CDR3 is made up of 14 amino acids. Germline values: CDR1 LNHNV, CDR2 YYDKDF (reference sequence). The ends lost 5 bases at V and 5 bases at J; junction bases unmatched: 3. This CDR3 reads CATSSTGGYQPQHF. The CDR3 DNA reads TGTGCCACCAGCTCGACAGGGGGCTATCAGCCCCAGCATTTT.

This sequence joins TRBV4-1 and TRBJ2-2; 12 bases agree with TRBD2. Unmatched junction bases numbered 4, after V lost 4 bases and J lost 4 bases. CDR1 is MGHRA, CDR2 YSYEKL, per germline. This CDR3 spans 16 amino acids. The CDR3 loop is CASSRLAGEGTGELFF. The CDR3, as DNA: TGCGCCAGCAGCCGACTAGCGGGAGAGGGCACCGGGGAGCTGTTTTTT.

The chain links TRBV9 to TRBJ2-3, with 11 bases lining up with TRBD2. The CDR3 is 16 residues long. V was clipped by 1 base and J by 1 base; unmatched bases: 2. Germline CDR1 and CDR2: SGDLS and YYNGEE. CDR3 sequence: CASSVLAGGGTDTQYF. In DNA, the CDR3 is TGTGCCAGCAGCGTACTAGCGGGGGGTGGCACAGATACGCAGTATTTT. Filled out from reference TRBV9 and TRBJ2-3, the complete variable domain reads DSGVTQTPKHLITATGQRVTLRCSPRSGDLSVYWYQQSLDQGLQFLIQYYNGEERAKGNILERFSAQQFPDLHSELNLSSLELGDSALYFCASSVLAGGGTDTQYFGPGTRLTVL.

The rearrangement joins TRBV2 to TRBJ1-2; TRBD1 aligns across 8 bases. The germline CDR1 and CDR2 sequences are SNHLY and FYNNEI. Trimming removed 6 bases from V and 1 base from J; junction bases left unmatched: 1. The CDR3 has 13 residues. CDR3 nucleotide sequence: TGTGCCAGCAGGGACAGGGATAACTATGGCTACACCTTC. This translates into CASRDRDNYGYTF. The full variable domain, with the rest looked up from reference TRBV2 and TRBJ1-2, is EPEVTQTPSHQVTQMGQEVILRCVPISNHLYFYWYRQILGQKVEFLVSFYNNEISEKSEIFDDQFSVERPDGSNFTLKIRSTKLEDSAMYFCASRDRDNYGYTFGSGTRLTVV.

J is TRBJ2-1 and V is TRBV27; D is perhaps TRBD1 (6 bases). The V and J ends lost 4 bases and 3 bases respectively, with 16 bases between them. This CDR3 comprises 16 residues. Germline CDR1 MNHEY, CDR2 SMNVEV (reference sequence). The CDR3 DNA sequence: TGTGCCAGCAGTTGGGACACCACCACTTTCTACAATGAGCAGTTCTTC. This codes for CASSWDTTTFYNEQFF.